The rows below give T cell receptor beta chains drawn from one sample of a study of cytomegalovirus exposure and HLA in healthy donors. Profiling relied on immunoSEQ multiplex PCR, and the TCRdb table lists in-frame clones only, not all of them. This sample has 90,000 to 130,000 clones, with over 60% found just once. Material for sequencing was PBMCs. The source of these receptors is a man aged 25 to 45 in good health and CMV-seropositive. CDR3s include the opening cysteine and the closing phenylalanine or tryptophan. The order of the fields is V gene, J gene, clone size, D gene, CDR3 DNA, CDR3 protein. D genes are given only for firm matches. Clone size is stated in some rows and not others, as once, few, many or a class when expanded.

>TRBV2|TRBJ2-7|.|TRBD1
TGTGCCAGCAGACCTGGACAGGGTCCCTACGAGCAGTACTTC
CASRPGQGPYEQYF
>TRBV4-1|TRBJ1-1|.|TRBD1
TGCGCCAGCAGCCAAGATAGGGACAGGGGGCAGAAGGGGACAGAAGCTTTCTTT
CASSQDRDRGQKGTEAFF
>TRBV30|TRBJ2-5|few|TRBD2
TGTGCCTGGAGCCCTAGCGGGGGGCTAGGAGAGACCCAGTACTTC
CAWSPSGGLGETQYF
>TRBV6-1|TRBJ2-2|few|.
TGTGCCAGCAGGACGACAGGGAACACCGGGGAGCTGTTTTTT
CASRTTGNTGELFF
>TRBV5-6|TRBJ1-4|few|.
TGTGCCAGCAGCCAAAAACCGGGGGGTTCGGATGAAAAACTGTTTTTT
CASSQKPGGSDEKLFF
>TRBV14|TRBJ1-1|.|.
TGTGCCAGCAGCCAAGTGAGCTTGAACACTGAAGCTTTCTTT
CASSQVSLNTEAFF
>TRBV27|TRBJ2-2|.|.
TGTGCCAGCAGTCCCAGGGGCTACACCGGGGAGCTGTTTTTT
CASSPRGYTGELFF
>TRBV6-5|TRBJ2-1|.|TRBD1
TGTGCCAGCAGCGACAGGGGGGCCCTGTACAATGAGCAGTTCTTC
CASSDRGALYNEQFF
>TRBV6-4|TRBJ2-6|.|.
TGTGCCAGCAGTGACTCTGTGCAGGCTGGGGCCAACGTCCTGACTTTC
CASSDSVQAGANVLTF
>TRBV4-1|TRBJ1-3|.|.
TGCGCCAGCAGCCAAGACAGGTCTGGAAACACCATATATTTT
CASSQDRSGNTIYF
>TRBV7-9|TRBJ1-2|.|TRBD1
TGTGCCAGCAGCTCTTGGACAGGGACTAAGGACTATGGCTACACCTTC
CASSSWTGTKDYGYTF
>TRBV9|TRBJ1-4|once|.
TGTGCCAGCAGCGTTCGAGGTGAAAAACTGTTTTTT
CASSVRGEKLFF
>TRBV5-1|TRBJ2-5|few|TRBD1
TGCGCCAGCAGCTTGGGGGACAGGGGGTCCGGAGAGACCCAGTACTTC
CASSLGDRGSGETQYF
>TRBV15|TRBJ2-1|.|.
TGTGCCACCAGCAGCCTCCGGGAGCAGTTCTTC
CATSSLREQFF
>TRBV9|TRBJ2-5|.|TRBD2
TGTGCCAGCAGCGTAGGGACTAGCGGGGGGCTAGAGACCCAGTACTTC
CASSVGTSGGLETQYF
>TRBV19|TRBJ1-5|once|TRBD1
TGTGCCAGTAACTACAGGGGAAATCAGCCCCAGCATTTT
CASNYRGNQPQHF
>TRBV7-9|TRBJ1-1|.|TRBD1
TGTGCCAGCAGCTTCGGGACAGGCCCGGCTTTCTTT
CASSFGTGPAFF
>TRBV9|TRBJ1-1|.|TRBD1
TGTGCCAGCAGCGGGGACAGGGGGGACACTGAAGCTTTCTTT
CASSGDRGDTEAFF
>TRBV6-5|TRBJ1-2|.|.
TGTGCCAGCAGGGACGGGACTAACTATGGCTACACCTTC
CASRDGTNYGYTF
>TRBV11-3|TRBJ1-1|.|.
TGTGCCAGCAGCTTATCCGGGAACACTGAAGCTTTCTTT
CASSLSGNTEAFF
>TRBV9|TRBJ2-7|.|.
TGTGCCAGCTCTGGAGGCTCCTACGAGCAGTACTTC
CASSGGSYEQYF
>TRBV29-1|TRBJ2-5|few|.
TGCAGCGTTGAATCGCCCGTCGGGGAGACCCAGTACTTC
CSVESPVGETQYF
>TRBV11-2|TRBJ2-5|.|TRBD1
TGTGCCAGCAGATCCGGGACAGGAGGTCGCAAAGAGACCCAGTACTTC
CASRSGTGGRKETQYF
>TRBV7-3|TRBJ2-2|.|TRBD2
TGTGCCGGCAGCCACTCCCCCGGGACTAGCGGGGGGTTTACCGGGGAGCTGTTTTTT
CAGSHSPGTSGGFTGELFF
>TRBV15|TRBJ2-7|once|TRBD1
TGTGCCACCAGCAGAGTCACGGGTGGGACAGGGCCTCCCGAGCAGTACTTC
CATSRVTGGTGPPEQYF